This TCR beta chain was sequenced for a study of graft-versus-host responses after intestinal transplantation. Study details: Multivisceral, liver-intestinal, or isolated intestinal transplants were received by the recipients. Recipients across the board were started on anti-thymocyte globulin induction, then kept on tacrolimus and steroids for two to four years.

A note on this clone: Its target is unknown.

Findings and limits, study-wide: Subjects displaying graft-donor T cell macrochimerism possessed elevated graft-versus-host to host-versus-graft clonal ratios inside allografts.

Profiled with immunoSEQ multiplex PCR; TCRdb holds only in-frame clones, not every one. Seen here are tens of thousands of clones, about nine tenths observed once, and the top ten hold approximately 0.096%. The sample was unstimulated CD4+ T cells sorted from spleen or lymph node cells, taken before intestinal transplant. The TCR comes from a human donor who received an intestinal transplant.

The CDR3 here is CAWSAAPGDQPQHF. CDR3 coding DNA: TGTGCCTGGAGTGCCGCCCCTGGAGATCAGCCCCAGCATTTT. This chain joins TRBV30 and TRBJ1-5; D is unresolved. The CDR3 spans 14 residues. Germline V gene data show CDR1 as GTSNPN and CDR2 as SVGIG (reference sequence). The V end lost 1 base, the J end lost 5 bases, and 12 bases lay between the germline ends.